There are a few counts of the clone carrying this TCR beta chain. The data derive from a study of post-analysis software for immune sequencing data. cDNA libraries for TCR beta contained unique molecular identifiers. TCRdb reprocessed the PCR reads with MiXCR, giving one entry per CDR3 protein. The sample includes roughly 540,000 distinct CDR3 sequences, around a third of them seen just once. The sequence was collected from a girl aged 2-17 years with multiple sclerosis. The sample taken for sequencing was blood.

Written as DNA, the CDR3 is TGTGCCAGCAGACCTTCGGGGAGGGGCTACACCTTC. Protein product: CASRPSGRGYTF. This chain uses TRBV28 with TRBJ1-2; D is uncertain. The CDR3 contains 12 residues. Germline CDR1 and CDR2: MDHEN and SYDVKM. V gave up 6 bases and J gave up 8 bases, with 13 bases separating them.